Given below is one T cell receptor beta chain in context. Enrolment of Seattle patients took place during active infection, and they were followed longitudinally. This sample is drawn from a study of blood T cell repertoires in COVID-19. Looking at the study overall: The cDNA or gDNA used as material had been derived from T cells, B-cell-depleted T cells, or PBMCs.

Germline loops: CDR1 MNHEY, CDR2 SMNVEV (reference sequence). CDR3 length: 16 residues. V lost 4 bases and J 7 bases, leaving 17 bases between the germline ends. As handled by the study authors: Estimation of nucleated cell counts was performed using reference gene primer amplification. Libraries were prepared by immunoSEQ multiplex PCR; TCRdb keeps only in-frame clonotypes and omits some of them. The V and J calls and clone size were taken over from that table, and D and trimming were inferred from the DNA. Counted here are approximately 170,000 clones, roughly 90% occurring once; the ten biggest clones make up about a tenth.

The clonotype was recovered from a woman aged 55-69 years with COVID-19, enrolled during active disease. Sequencing used peripheral blood. J is TRBJ1-6 and V is TRBV27; TRBD1 might be the D (6 bases). In nucleotides, the CDR3 is TGTGCCAGCAGTTCACGGGACATCTTTGGGAATTCACCCCTCCACTTT. Amino acids: CASSSRDIFGNSPLHF.